This T cell receptor beta chain was retrieved from a study of blood T cell repertoires in COVID-19. Produced via immunoSEQ multiplex PCR; TCRdb's table is partial and in-frame only. This table has more than 200,000 clones, about 85% appearing once. Sequencing was carried out using peripheral blood. The TCR sequence derives from a woman of 80 years or more with COVID-19, enrolled during active disease.

Written as DNA, the CDR3 is TGTGCCAGCAGTCCCTGGACTACTGGCGAGCAGTACTTC. Translating gives CASSPWTTGEQYF. This sequence joins TRBV27 and TRBJ2-7; a weak D match, TRBD2 (6 bases). CDR3 size: 13 residues. Trimming removed 5 bases at V and 6 bases at J, with 14 bases between. CDR1 is MNHEY and CDR2 is SMNVEV in the germline V gene (reference sequence).